This record looks at one T cell receptor (beta chain) sequence and its context. What it binds is unknown. This may come from a read error, since a much larger clone is one base off. This record belongs to a study of metastatic and nonmetastatic thyroid tumors. The overall study: Comparative analysis of repertoires was undertaken across blood and tumor or nodule tissue obtained from malignant and benign thyroid patients.

Each patient went into thyroid surgery without having received any treatment. Via MiXCR, TCRdb re-called the PCR reads. This sample yields 7,000 or so clones, of which approximately 20% are seen a single time; 24% belongs to the top ten. The study, taken as a whole, reports: Reported TCR beta diversity, measured in blood and tumor, was significantly higher for malignant thyroid tumors than for benign nodules.

The CDR3 is 11 amino acids. Germline values: CDR1 LGHNA, CDR2 YSLEER. Sequenced input: adjacent normal tissue. The chain recombines TRBV4-3 with TRBJ2-3; the D is unclear. This clonotype was sampled from a male donor with papillary thyroid cancer or a benign thyroid nodule (not recorded which). Some clones in this sample may be carry-over from other donors' samples. CDR3 sequence reads: CASSDSYTHYF. CDR3 nucleotide sequence: TGCGCCAGCAGCGATAGCTATACGCATTATTTT.